One and the same sample provided the 9 T cell receptor beta chains below, sequenced in a study of human T cells and chemical hapten exposure (TCRdb year 2021). The sample's time point label, in plain terms: patch test 1, 2 weeks after DPC sensitization. Explained via the paper, the treatment or condition label denotes: therapeutic diphenylcyclopropenone sensitization with weekly scalp DPC. The method was RACE. The sequencing machine was a NextSeq 500. TCRdb took the public reads, trimmed them with fastp at Q25, ran MiXCR for clone calling and kept in-frame beta chains. Identical CDR3 protein sequences are pooled into one entry, listed with their most common genes and DNA. Counted in this sample were 65,000 to 85,000 distinct CDR3 sequences; about a tenth of them appeared once. The ten largest clonotypes hold 1.3% to 1.5% of the sample. The specimen comprised whole blood, sampled in connection with sensitization to the hapten diphenylcyclopropenone (DPC). The receptors come from a woman between 45 and 65 years old with alopecia areata. Some clones in this sample may be carry-over from other donors' samples.

This clonotype turned up a few times. The chain combines TRBV29-1 with TRBJ2-1; D gene uncertain. V lost 5 bases and J lost 6, with 11 bases in between. Germline CDR1 SQVTM, CDR2 ANQGSEA. The CDR3 contains 12 residues. The CDR3 DNA follows: TGCAGCGTTCTCGGCCATCGCAATGAGCAGTTCTTC. It encodes CSVLGHRNEQFF.

The J gene is TRBJ2-1, the V gene TRBV19; the D is unclear. CDR1 is LNHDA, CDR2 SQIVND, per germline (reference sequence). V lost 3 bases to trimming and J lost 6 bases, with 12 bases between them. This CDR3 is 14 amino acids long. The CDR3 DNA reads as TGTGCCAGTAGTATTCTCGGAGCTGGCAATGAGCAGTTCTTC. Its translation is CASSILGAGNEQFF.

This clonotype was counted ten times or more. This chain links TRBV7-6 with TRBJ2-5; the D is unclear. Trimming left V 1 base short and J 1 base short, with 7 bases between. Germline V CDR1 and CDR2: SGHVS, FNYEAQ. The CDR3 loop spans 14 amino acids. This chain's CDR3 is CASSLEGGQETQYF. The CDR3 coding sequence is TGTGCCAGCAGCTTAGAAGGCGGCCAAGAGACCCAGTACTTC.

The CDR3 protein is CASSLPSGVNTGELFF. CDR3 in DNA: TGTGCCAGCAGCTTACCTAGCGGGGTAAACACCGGGGAGCTGTTTTTT. The genes are TRBV7-9 and TRBJ2-2, with 9 bases identical to TRBD2. V lost 2 bases and J lost 2; bases outside the gene matches: 3. The CDR3 covers 16 residues. Germline CDR1 and CDR2: SEHNR and FQNEAQ (reference sequence).

Many counts were recorded for this clonotype. The chain links TRBV29-1 to TRBJ2-7, with D hard to call. The germline CDR1 and CDR2 sequences are SQVTM and ANQGSEA. The V gene lost 5 bases and the J gene lost 6 bases, with 14 bases spanning the gap. This CDR3 region has 12 residues. CDR3 nucleotide sequence: TGCAGCGTTAACCGCCCGGGCGGCGAGCAGTACTTC. Translated: CSVNRPGGEQYF.

The chain has TRBV6-6 and TRBJ1-4; possible D gene TRBD1, 5 bases. CDR3 length: 14 residues. V was pared by 7 bases and J by 4 bases, with 13 bases between. Germline CDR1 MNHNY, CDR2 SVGAGI (reference sequence). This CDR3 reads CASTKGQINEKLFF. The CDR3 nucleotides read TGTGCCAGCACCAAGGGGCAGATTAATGAAAAACTGTTTTTT.

The CDR3 coding sequence is TGTGCCAGCAGCTTAGGTTCGACAGACCACACTGAAGCTTTCTTT. It yields the protein CASSLGSTDHTEAFF. The rearrangement uses TRBV7-9 and TRBJ1-1; possibly TRBD1 for D (5 bases). The CDR3 is 15 amino acids. V was clipped by 1 base and J by 3 bases, with 12 bases between them. In germline, CDR1 is SEHNR, CDR2 FQNEAQ (reference sequence).

This clonotype was seen only a few times. V and J are TRBV7-2 and TRBJ2-6, with 9 bases aligning to TRBD1. Per germline, CDR1 SGHTA and CDR2 FQGNSA. The CDR3 totals 17 residues. With V trimmed by 5 bases and J by 0 bases, 5 bases remained unmatched. The DNA for the CDR3 is TGTGCCAGCAGCAGAGGGACAGGGCCCTCTGGGGCCAACGTCCTGACTTTC. Translated, it gives CASSRGTGPSGANVLTF.

This chain connects TRBV18 to TRBJ1-1; D might be TRBD1 (5 bases). This CDR3 has 13 amino acids. The V and J ends lost 6 bases and 4 bases respectively, with 12 bases between them. Germline V gene lookup returns CDR1 KGHSH and CDR2 LQKENI. The chain's CDR3 is CASSKTESTEAFF. The CDR3 DNA is TGTGCCAGCTCCAAGACAGAGAGCACTGAAGCTTTCTTT.